These 7 T cell receptor beta chains were all obtained from the same sample, sequenced in a study of OX40 agonist ivuxolimab in advanced cancers. The table came from immunoSEQ multiplex PCR; TCRdb's copy has only in-frame clones and leaves some out. The repertoire holds around 62,000 clones, with roughly 80% as singletons. The sequences come from CD4+ or CD8+ T cells sorted from blood, collected in a trial of the OX40 agonist ivuxolimab. These receptor sequences come from an adult with an advanced solid tumor such as melanoma, head and neck, liver or kidney cancer.

This chain connects TRBV5-6 to TRBJ1-5; weak D call: TRBD1 (6 bases). Between the trimmed V and J ends, which lost 1 base and 6 bases, there was a span of 17 bases. The germline V gene has CDR1 SGHDT and CDR2 YYEEEE. The CDR3 runs 16 residues. The CDR3 nucleotides are TGTGCCAGCAGCTTGTACGGGGGCATGGGGGTTCAGCCCCAGCATTTT. It codes for CASSLYGGMGVQPQHF.

The V gene is TRBV6-1, the J gene TRBJ2-1; 15 nucleotides align to TRBD2. Trimming removed 4 bases from V and 6 bases from J; junction bases left unmatched: 4. The CDR3 is 16 residues long. Germline V CDR1 and CDR2: MNHNS, SASEGT. The CDR3 here is CASSVPGLAGGNEQFF. In DNA form, the CDR3 reads TGTGCCAGCAGTGTCCCGGGACTAGCGGGAGGCAATGAGCAGTTCTTC.

V usage is TRBV7-2 and J usage is TRBJ1-6, with D possibly TRBD1 on 5 matching bases. CDR3 length: 17 residues. Germline V gives CDR1 SGHTA, CDR2 FQGNSA. With 2 bases removed from V and 7 bases from J, the gap between germline ends came to 18 bases. The CDR3 nucleotides read TGTGCCAGCAGCTTATTTTCGCCGGGACCATTAAATTCACCCCTCCACTTT. Residues: CASSLFSPGPLNSPLHF.

The chain has TRBV7-2 and TRBJ2-1, with TRBD1 matching 9 bases. J gave up 6 bases and V 5 bases, and 11 bases lay outside the gene matches. The germline CDR1 and CDR2 sequences are SGHTA and FQGNSA. The CDR3 runs 16 residues. The CDR3 here is CASSPPPPTGGNEQFF. The CDR3 bases are TGTGCCAGCAGCCCACCACCCCCGACAGGGGGCAATGAGCAGTTCTTC.

The gene calls are TRBV28 and TRBJ2-3; 11 bases fit TRBD2. Unmatched junction bases numbered 8, after V lost 3 bases and J lost 0 bases. This CDR3 contains 18 residues. Germline lookup yields CDR1 MDHEN and CDR2 SYDVKM. The chain's CDR3 is CASSFVLAGVDSTDTQYF. The DNA of the CDR3 is TGTGCCAGCAGTTTCGTACTAGCGGGAGTTGATAGCACAGATACGCAGTATTTT. The complete variable domain, with remaining parts taken from reference TRBV28 and TRBJ2-3, reads DVKVTQSSRYLVKRTGEKVFLECVQDMDHENMFWYRQDPGLGLRLIYFSYDVKMKEKGDIPEGYSVSREKKERFSLILESASTNQTSMYLCASSFVLAGVDSTDTQYFGPGTRLTVL.

The chain has TRBV6-1 and TRBJ2-1; the D is unclear. V lost 8 bases and J 7 bases, leaving 12 bases between the germline ends. From germline, CDR1 is MNHNS and CDR2 SASEGT. CDR3 length: 12 residues. The CDR3 nucleotides are TGTGCCAGCTACGAGTTTGTTAATGAGCAGTTCTTC. Residues: CASYEFVNEQFF.

V is TRBV5-5 and J is TRBJ2-7, with TRBD1 matching 8 bases. Germline V lookup: CDR1 SGHKS, CDR2 YYEKEE (reference sequence). After removal of 4 bases from V and 5 bases from J, the junction contained 5 bases not matched to a gene. The CDR3 contains 13 residues. The CDR3 reads CASSGQGAHEQYV. Written as DNA, the CDR3 is TGTGCCAGCAGCGGGCAGGGGGCCCACGAGCAGTACGTC.